The sequence of this TCR beta chain was determined in a study of blood T cell repertoires in COVID-19. Overall study: Collection of acute and convalescent COVID-19 samples took place in the United States, Italy and Spain. The analysed material was cDNA or gDNA that came from T cells, B-cell-depleted T cells, or PBMCs.

Source study methods: Nucleated cell number was recorded as an estimate derived from reference gene primer amplification. Only in-frame clones appear in the TCRdb table, and some are missing; sequencing was by immunoSEQ multiplex PCR. V and J calls and clone size are given by that table; D and trimming were obtained from the DNA. The data contain approximately 120,000 clones, approximately 85% of them singletons. This clone was picked up one time. Sequencing used peripheral blood. This receptor was taken from a human donor in a cohort sampled during active COVID-19.

CDR3 loop: CASSQRLANQETQYF. CDR3 sequence (DNA): TGCGCCAGCAGCCAACGGCTAGCGAACCAAGAGACCCAGTACTTC. The rearrangement uses TRBV4-3 and TRBJ2-5; D is possibly TRBD2 (6 bases). This CDR3 has 15 amino acids. CDR1 LGHNA and CDR2 YSLEER come from the germline V gene. V was clipped by 2 bases and J by 0 bases, with 10 bases between them.